The count of the clone carrying this TCR beta chain is one. Its antigen is unknown. This entry comes from a study of OX40 agonist ivuxolimab in advanced cancers. Whole-study findings and limits: Relative to CD4+, CD8+ T cells held more expanded clones on average.

Profiling relied on immunoSEQ multiplex PCR, and the TCRdb table lists in-frame clones only, not all of them. The sample records 15,000 or so clones, nearly 80% being singletons. Trimming pared 5 bases from V and 2 bases from J, leaving 13 bases between. The CDR3 length is 15 residues. Germline CDR1 reads SGHVS; CDR2 reads FQNEAQ. V gene TRBV7-8 combines with J gene TRBJ2-1; the D gene is possibly TRBD1 (6 bases). The sequencing used CD4+ or CD8+ T cells sorted from blood, collected in a trial of the OX40 agonist ivuxolimab. The sequence derives from an adult with an advanced solid tumor such as melanoma, head and neck, liver or kidney cancer. CDR3 residues: CASSPRDRTYNEQFF. The DNA for the CDR3 is TGTGCCAGCAGCCCCCGCGACAGGACCTACAATGAGCAGTTCTTC.